This TCR beta chain is drawn from a study of blood T cell repertoires in COVID-19 (dated by TCRdb to about 2020). Notes on the research overall: Samples from collaborators originated in the United States, Italy and Spain and spanned both the acute and convalescent phases of COVID-19. The dataset comprised deeply sampled blood TCRbeta repertoires from subjects exposed to, actively infected with, or recovered from COVID-19. The material from the prospective study consisted of cDNA or gDNA derived from T cells, B-cell-depleted T cells, or PBMCs. The sample metadata nearly always contained a de-identified subject ID, COVID-19 status, age in years and sex. Where available, HLA class I and class II types were taken from metadata supplied by the sample provider and were not determined by assay-based typing. The repertoires were released in a freely available public database intended as a resource for research on the immune response to SARS-CoV-2. The samples were drawn from the first 160 participants of the ongoing ImmuneRACE study and from 1,254 subjects provided by 6 global collaborators. Results and caveats for the whole study, not just this receptor: How much clinical and demographic metadata was included differed by source and by participant, and the metadata was provided uncurated.

TCRbeta CDR3 regions were amplified from genomic DNA using the immunoSEQ Assay, a bias-controlled multiplex PCR. On the authors' methods: Within the assay, amplification of reference gene primers was used to estimate how many nucleated cells each sample contained. To quantify the absolute abundance of each unique TCRbeta CDR3 rearrangement, sequence reads were collapsed and filtered. For each sample, productive Simpson clonality was calculated by taking the square root of Simpson's diversity index across productive rearrangements. TCRdb provides this immuneACCESS table in a form limited to in-frame rearrangements. Some clones are lacking; in checked studies, under half of them reflect an unresolved V gene, and why the rest are absent is not known. V, J and clone size reflect that table, while D and trimming were determined from the DNA. Recorded for this sample are 43,000 or so clones; approximately 89% of them occurred a single time. The top ten clones comprise 15% to 20% of the sample.

The germline V gene supplies CDR1 KGHDR and CDR2 SFDVKD. The CDR3 numbers 16 residues from cysteine through phenylalanine. Left in the record is the CDR3 DNA by itself, 48 bases read in frame from the first base. V has 2 bases trimmed and J has 5 bases trimmed; junction bases matching no gene number 6. Whole blood was collected in K2EDTA tubes by collaborating institutions according to the institutions' own protocols. For TCRbeta analysis, collaborators shipped samples in one of three forms: frozen whole blood, isolated PBMCs, or DNA extracted from either of those sample types. In regard to this clone: There is no known antigen for this receptor. No much larger clone is present one base from it, and per-base qualities are unavailable.

The sequence joins TRBV24-1 to TRBJ2-3; TRBD1 agrees with 10 junctional bases. The source material was peripheral blood. The TCR comes from a man aged 55-75 years with active or convalescent COVID-19. The nucleotide sequence reads TGTGCCACCAGTGATTCCCGGACAGGGGGGCAAGATACGCAGTATTTT. It encodes CATSDSRTGGQDTQYF.